These 15 T cell receptor beta chains originate from one sample sequenced in a study of blood T cell repertoires in COVID-19. The data were produced by immunoSEQ multiplex PCR, yet TCRdb's version contains in-frame clones alone and is incomplete. This table holds about 230,000 clones, about nine tenths found once. Input material: peripheral blood. These receptors were collected from a man aged 45-60 years with COVID-19, enrolled during active disease.

The chain links TRBV6-6 to TRBJ2-6; D is unclear. The ends were cut back, 2 bases at V and 0 bases at J, with 5 bases in the middle. The CDR3 consists of 15 residues. Germline V gives CDR1 MNHNY, CDR2 SVGAGI (reference sequence). CDR3 bases: TGTGCCAGCAGTTACGGCCGCTCTGGGGCCAACGTCCTGACTTTC. Protein product: CASSYGRSGANVLTF.

This sequence joins TRBV25-1 and TRBJ1-1; 9 bases map to TRBD1. This CDR3 spans 15 amino acids. Germline CDR1 MGHDK, CDR2 SYGVNS. V lost 4 bases, J lost 3 bases, and 6 bases stayed unmatched. The CDR3 is CASSATTGGDTEAFF. CDR3 DNA: TGTGCCAGCAGTGCTACGACAGGGGGTGACACTGAAGCTTTCTTT.

This clone has more than one count but fewer than ten. The chain uses TRBV7-3 and TRBJ2-2; D ambiguous. Germline assignment: CDR1 SGHTA and CDR2 FQGTGA. V lost 2 bases to trimming and J lost 1 base, with 8 bases between them. CDR3 size: 15 residues. CDR3 DNA: TGTGCCAGCAGCTTAGTGTACAAGAACACCGGGGAGCTGTTTTTT. This codes for CASSLVYKNTGELFF.

In the case of this clone: Other DNA sequences in this sample translate to the same CDR3. The chain combines TRBV9 with TRBJ2-2, with TRBD2 as a possible D gene (6 bases). CDR1 is SGDLS and CDR2 is YYNGEE in the germline V gene. Trimming took 0 bases from V and 6 from J, leaving 12 bases between them. This CDR3 comprises 15 residues. Here the CDR3 DNA reads TGTGCCAGCAGCGTAGAAGGAGGGCGGGCCGGGGAGCTGTTTTTT. This translates into CASSVEGGRAGELFF.

V is TRBV7-9 and J is TRBJ2-3; TRBD1 matches at 9 bases. Germline values: CDR1 SEHNR, CDR2 FQNEAQ (reference sequence). The CDR3 runs to 14 residues. Trimming took 5 bases from V and 5 from J; bases not matched to a gene: 5. The CDR3 reads CASSQDRGIDTQYF. Written as DNA, the CDR3 is TGTGCCAGCAGCCAGGACAGGGGAATAGATACGCAGTATTTT.

This chain uses TRBV7-2 with TRBJ2-1; the D gene is possibly TRBD1 (6 bases). The CDR3 runs 15 residues. The germline gives CDR1 SGHTA, CDR2 FQGNSA. V dropped 3 bases and J dropped 3 bases, with 12 bases sitting between them. The CDR3 region is CASSLGTTYYNEQFF. CDR3 in DNA: TGTGCCAGCAGCTTGGGGACAACCTACTACAATGAGCAGTTCTTC. The full variable domain, its missing parts supplied by reference TRBV7-2 and TRBJ2-1, is GAGVSQSPSNKVTEKGKDVELRCDPISGHTALYWYRQSLGQGLEFLIYFQGNSAPDKSGLPSDRFSAERTGGSVSTLTIQRTQQEDSAVYLCASSLGTTYYNEQFFGPGTRLTVL.

This chain connects TRBV9 to TRBJ2-2; 7 positions match TRBD1. Germline trimming cut 0 bases from V and 4 bases from J; bases unmatched to any gene: 6. From germline, CDR1 is SGDLS and CDR2 YYNGEE. The CDR3 extends over 16 amino acids. CDR3 residues: CASSVADRVSTGELFF. The CDR3 bases are TGTGCCAGCAGCGTAGCAGACAGGGTCTCCACCGGGGAGCTGTTTTTT. Using reference TRBV9 and TRBJ2-2 for the parts outside the CDR3, the full variable domain is DSGVTQTPKHLITATGQRVTLRCSPRSGDLSVYWYQQSLDQGLQFLIQYYNGEERAKGNILERFSAQQFPDLHSELNLSSLELGDSALYFCASSVADRVSTGELFFGEGSRLTVL.

The chain recombines TRBV5-1 with TRBJ2-5; 7 nucleotides match TRBD2. Germline-derived CDR1 and CDR2 are SGHRS and YFSETQ. This CDR3 is built from 15 residues. V shed 4 bases and J 2 bases; nucleotides not matched to a gene: 8. For the CDR3, the DNA is TGCGCCAGCAGCCAGCTCCCGGGGGGTCAAGAGACCCAGTACTTC. Translating it yields CASSQLPGGQETQYF.

This chain joins TRBV5-1 and TRBJ2-7; TRBD2 agrees at 9 bases. V was pared by 0 bases and J by 6 bases, with 4 bases of the junction left unmatched. Germline V lookup: CDR1 SGHRS, CDR2 YFSETQ. CDR3 length: 14 residues. The CDR3 protein is CASSLDAGGLEQYF. Here the CDR3 DNA reads TGCGCCAGCAGCTTGGATGCGGGGGGGCTCGAGCAGTACTTC.

The chain combines TRBV9 with TRBJ1-3, with 10 bases that match TRBD1. With V trimmed by 3 bases and J by 0 bases, 12 bases remained unmatched. The CDR3 covers 19 residues. The germline V gene has CDR1 SGDLS and CDR2 YYNGEE. The CDR3 DNA reads TGTGCCAGCAGCGGAGATTCGGGACAGGGGCTCACCTCTGGAAACACCATATATTTT. Its translation: CASSGDSGQGLTSGNTIYF. Using reference TRBV9 and TRBJ1-3 for the parts outside the CDR3, the full variable domain is DSGVTQTPKHLITATGQRVTLRCSPRSGDLSVYWYQQSLDQGLQFLIQYYNGEERAKGNILERFSAQQFPDLHSELNLSSLELGDSALYFCASSGDSGQGLTSGNTIYFGEGSWLTVV.

Only one count was recorded for this clone. The chain combines TRBV7-2 with TRBJ1-6; 9 nucleotides line up with TRBD1. The CDR3 has 14 residues. The V gene end was trimmed by 4 bases and the J gene end by 10 bases; junction bases not matched to a gene: 5. Per germline, CDR1 SGHTA and CDR2 FQGNSA. CDR3 loop: CASSYRGRGSPLHF. The CDR3 DNA reads TGTGCCAGCAGCTACAGGGGGCGCGGATCACCCCTCCACTTT. Based on the CDR3 plus reference TRBV7-2 and TRBJ1-6, the full variable domain is GAGVSQSPSNKVTEKGKDVELRCDPISGHTALYWYRQSLGQGLEFLIYFQGNSAPDKSGLPSDRFSAERTGGSVSTLTIQRTQQEDSAVYLCASSYRGRGSPLHFGNGTRLTVT.

V and J are TRBV11-2 and TRBJ2-2; D is possibly TRBD1 (6 bases). This CDR3 is 14 amino acids long. CDR1 SGHAT and CDR2 FQNNGV come from the germline V gene. V lost 4 bases to trimming and J lost 5 bases, with 11 bases between them. CDR3 in amino acids: CASSSGVATGELFF. CDR3 in DNA: TGTGCCAGCAGCTCAGGGGTAGCGACCGGGGAGCTGTTTTTT.

The rearrangement joins TRBV12-3 or TRBV12-4 to TRBJ1-2, with unresolved D. V was clipped by 6 bases and J by 7 bases, with 12 bases between them. The CDR3 length is 12 residues. The CDR3 bases are TGTGCCAGCAGCCGACTAGGGTCTGGCTACACCTTC. It yields the protein CASSRLGSGYTF.

This clone came up once. The chain employs TRBV19 and TRBJ2-1, with unresolved D. The CDR3 extends over 14 amino acids. Germline CDR1 reads LNHDA; CDR2 reads SQIVND (reference sequence). The V end lost 6 bases, the J end lost 4 bases, and 13 bases lay between the germline ends. In DNA form, the CDR3 reads TGTGCCAGTAGCCCCGGGTTCAGTTACAATGAGCAGTTCTTC. This translates into CASSPGFSYNEQFF.

The gene calls are TRBV27 and TRBJ1-1; 12 bases fit TRBD1. The germline V gene encodes CDR1 MNHEY and CDR2 SMNVEV (reference sequence). The junction had 5 bases not matched to a gene; V was cut back by 6 bases and J by 6 bases. The CDR3 contains 14 residues. Here the CDR3 DNA reads TGTGCCAGCAGGCCGGGACAGGGGGCCGCTGAAGCTTTCTTT. It yields the protein CASRPGQGAAEAFF.